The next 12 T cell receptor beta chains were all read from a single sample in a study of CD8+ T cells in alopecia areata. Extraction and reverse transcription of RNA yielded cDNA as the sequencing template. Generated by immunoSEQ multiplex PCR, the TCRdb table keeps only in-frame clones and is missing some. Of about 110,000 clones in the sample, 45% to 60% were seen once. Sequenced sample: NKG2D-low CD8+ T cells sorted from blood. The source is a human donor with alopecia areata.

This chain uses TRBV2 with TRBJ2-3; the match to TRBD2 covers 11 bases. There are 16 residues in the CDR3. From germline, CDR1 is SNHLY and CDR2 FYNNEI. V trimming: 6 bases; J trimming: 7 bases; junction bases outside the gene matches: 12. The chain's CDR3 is CASSETGTSGLYTQYF. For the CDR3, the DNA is TGTGCCAGCAGCGAGACCGGGACTAGCGGACTTTATACGCAGTATTTT. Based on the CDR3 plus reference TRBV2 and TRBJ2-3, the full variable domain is EPEVTQTPSHQVTQMGQEVILRCVPISNHLYFYWYRQILGQKVEFLVSFYNNEISEKSEIFDDQFSVERPDGSNFTLKIRSTKLEDSAMYFCASSETGTSGLYTQYFGPGTRLTVL.

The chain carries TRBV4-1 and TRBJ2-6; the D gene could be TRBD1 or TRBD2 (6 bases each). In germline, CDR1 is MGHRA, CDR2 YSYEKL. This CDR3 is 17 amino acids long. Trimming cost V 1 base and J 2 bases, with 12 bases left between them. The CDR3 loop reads CASSQVTEGAGANVLTF. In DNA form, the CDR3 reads TGCGCCAGCAGCCAAGTTACGGAGGGGGCTGGGGCCAACGTCCTGACTTTC.

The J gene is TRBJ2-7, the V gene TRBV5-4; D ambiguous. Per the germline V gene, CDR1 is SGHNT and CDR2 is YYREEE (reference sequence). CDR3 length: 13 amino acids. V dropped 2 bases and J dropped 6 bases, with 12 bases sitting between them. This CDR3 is CASSFAVFGEQYF. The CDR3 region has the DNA TGTGCCAGCAGCTTTGCTGTGTTCGGCGAGCAGTACTTC.

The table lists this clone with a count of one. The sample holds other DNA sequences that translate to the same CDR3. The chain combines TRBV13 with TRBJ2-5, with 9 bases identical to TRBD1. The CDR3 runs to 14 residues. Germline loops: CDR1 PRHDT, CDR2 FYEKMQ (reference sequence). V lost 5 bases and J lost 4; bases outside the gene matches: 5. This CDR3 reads CASSGGQGGETQYF. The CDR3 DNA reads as TGTGCCAGCAGCGGGGGACAGGGCGGAGAGACCCAGTACTTC. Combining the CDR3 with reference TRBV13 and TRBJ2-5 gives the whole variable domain AAGVIQSPRHLIKEKRETATLKCYPIPRHDTVYWYQQGPGQDPQFLISFYEKMQSDKGSIPDRFSAQQFSDYHSELNMSSLELGDSALYFCASSGGQGGETQYFGPGTRLLVL.

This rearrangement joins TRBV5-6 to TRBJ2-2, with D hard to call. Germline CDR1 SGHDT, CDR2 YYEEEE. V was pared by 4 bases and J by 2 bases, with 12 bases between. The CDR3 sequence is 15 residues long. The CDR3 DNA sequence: TGTGCCAGCAGCCCCCGCAGGAAAAACACCGGGGAGCTGTTTTTT. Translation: CASSPRRKNTGELFF.

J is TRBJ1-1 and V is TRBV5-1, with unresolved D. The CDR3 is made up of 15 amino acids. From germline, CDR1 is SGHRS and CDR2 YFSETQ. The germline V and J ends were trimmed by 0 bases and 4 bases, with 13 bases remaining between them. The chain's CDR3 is CASSLAERLITEAFF. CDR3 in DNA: TGCGCCAGCAGCTTGGCCGAGAGATTGATCACTGAAGCTTTCTTT. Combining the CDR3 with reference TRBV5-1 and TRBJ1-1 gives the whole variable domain KAGVTQTPRYLIKTRGQQVTLSCSPISGHRSVSWYQQTPGQGLQFLFEYFSETQRNKGNFPGRFSGRQFSNSRSEMNVSTLELGDSALYLCASSLAERLITEAFFGQGTRLTVV.

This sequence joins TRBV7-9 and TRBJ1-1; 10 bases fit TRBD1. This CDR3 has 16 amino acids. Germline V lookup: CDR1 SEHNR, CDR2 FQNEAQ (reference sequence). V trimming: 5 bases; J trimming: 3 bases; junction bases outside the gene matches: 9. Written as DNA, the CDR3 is TGTGCCAGCAGCCCTAGCGAGACAGGGGGCTACACTGAAGCTTTCTTT. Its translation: CASSPSETGGYTEAFF. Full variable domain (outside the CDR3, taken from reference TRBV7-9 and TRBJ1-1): DTGVSQNPRHKITKRGQNVTFRCDPISEHNRLYWYRQTLGQGPEFLTYFQNEAQLEKSRLLSDRFSAERPKGSFSTLEIQRTEQGDSAMYLCASSPSETGGYTEAFFGQGTRLTVV.

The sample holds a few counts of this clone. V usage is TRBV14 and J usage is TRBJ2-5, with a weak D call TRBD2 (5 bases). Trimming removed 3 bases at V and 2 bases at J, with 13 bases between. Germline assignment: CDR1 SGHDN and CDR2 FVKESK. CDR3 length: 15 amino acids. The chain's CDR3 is CASSHGSGSQETQYF. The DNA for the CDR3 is TGTGCCAGCAGCCATGGCAGCGGAAGTCAAGAGACCCAGTACTTC.

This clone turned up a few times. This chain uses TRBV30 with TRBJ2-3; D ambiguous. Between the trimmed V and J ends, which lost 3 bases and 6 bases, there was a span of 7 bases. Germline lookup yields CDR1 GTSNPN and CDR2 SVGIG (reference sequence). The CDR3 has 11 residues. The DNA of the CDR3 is TGTGCCTGGAGGTTGGGCGATACGCAGTATTTT. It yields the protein CAWRLGDTQYF.

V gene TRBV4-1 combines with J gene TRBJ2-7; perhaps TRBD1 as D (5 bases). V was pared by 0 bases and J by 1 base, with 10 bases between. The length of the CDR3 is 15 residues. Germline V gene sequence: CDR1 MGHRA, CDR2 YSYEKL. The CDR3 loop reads CASSQDIRGSYEQYF. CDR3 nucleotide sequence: TGCGCCAGCAGCCAAGATATTAGGGGATCCTACGAGCAGTACTTC.

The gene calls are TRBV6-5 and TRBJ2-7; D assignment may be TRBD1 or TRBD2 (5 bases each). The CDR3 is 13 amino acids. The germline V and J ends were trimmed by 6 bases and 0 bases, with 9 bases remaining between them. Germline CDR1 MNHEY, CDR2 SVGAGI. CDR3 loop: CASSPGASYEQYF. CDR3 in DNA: TGTGCCAGCAGCCCCGGGGCCTCCTACGAGCAGTACTTC.

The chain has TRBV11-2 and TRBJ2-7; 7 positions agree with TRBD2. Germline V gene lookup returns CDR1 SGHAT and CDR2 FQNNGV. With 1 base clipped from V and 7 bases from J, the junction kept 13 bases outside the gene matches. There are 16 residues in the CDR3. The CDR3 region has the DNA TGTGCCAGCAGCTTAGCAACAGCCGGCGGGAGATGGGAGCAGTACTTC. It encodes CASSLATAGGRWEQYF.